These T cell receptor beta chains were read from a single sample in a study of T-cell reconstitution after alpha-beta-depleted transplantation in children. TCRdb passed the PCR reads through MiXCR, listing each CDR3 protein once. The sample includes nearly 350,000 distinct CDR3 sequences, under 20% of them seen just once. Material: PBMCs, mostly from graft donor cells, obtained 360 days after TCRalphabeta/CD19-depleted stem cell transplant. The receptor source for this set is a male patient under 10 years old who had a stem cell transplant for acute lymphoblastic leukemia, so the T cells may come from the graft donor. The CDR3 runs from the conserved cysteine through the conserved F or W. The order of the fields is D gene, J gene, clone size, V gene, CDR3 protein, CDR3 DNA. A D gene is named only where the DNA matches it firmly. The size field is filled for only some rows; it gives once, few, many or a size class.

NA,TRBJ2-3,few,TRBV12-3/TRBV12-4,CASKEESRITQYF,TGTGCCAGCAAGGAGGAGAGCCGAATTACGCAGTATTTT
TRBD2,TRBJ2-7,NA,TRBV5-1,CASSLNLAGAPSEQYF,TGCGCCAGCAGCTTGAACCTAGCGGGAGCCCCCTCCGAGCAGTACTTC
TRBD2,TRBJ2-3,few,TRBV4-2,CASSRLAGGDSDTQYF,TGTGCCAGCAGCAGATTAGCGGGAGGGGACTCAGATACGCAGTATTTT
NA,TRBJ2-4,few,TRBV15,CATQASVAKNIQYF,TGTGCCACTCAGGCTTCCGTAGCCAAAAACATTCAGTACTTC
TRBD2,TRBJ2-1,few,TRBV5-1,CASSPTNSGINEQFF,TGCGCCAGCAGCCCAACCAATAGCGGGATCAATGAGCAGTTCTTC
NA,TRBJ2-7,few,TRBV20-1,CSASWVAPSAEQYF,TGCAGTGCTAGTTGGGTAGCTCCTTCCGCCGAGCAGTACTTC
TRBD1,TRBJ1-2,NA,TRBV19,CASRRQGTNYGYTF,TGTGCCAGTAGACGACAGGGAACTAACTATGGCTACACCTTC
NA,TRBJ2-2,few,TRBV7-9,CASIVGGRVNTGELFF,TGTGCCAGCATCGTGGGAGGCAGGGTTAACACCGGGGAGCTGTTTTTT
NA,TRBJ2-5,few,TRBV5-5,CASSLSRTRQETQYF,TGTGCCAGCAGCTTGTCCCGGACACGTCAAGAGACCCAGTACTTC
TRBD2,TRBJ2-4,few,TRBV12-3/TRBV12-4,CASTFTLAGLAKNIQYF,TGTGCCAGCACCTTTACACTAGCGGGGTTAGCCAAAAACATTCAGTACTTC
NA,TRBJ2-1,many,TRBV4-1,CASSQELRSSYNEQFF,TGCGCCAGCAGCCAAGAGTTGAGAAGCTCCTACAATGAGCAGTTCTTC
TRBD1,TRBJ2-5,NA,TRBV5-1,CASSLVQGANQETQYF,TGCGCCAGCAGCTTGGTTCAGGGGGCTAATCAAGAGACCCAGTACTTC
NA,TRBJ2-7,few,TRBV14,CASSQDLPSRNEQYF,TGTGCCAGCAGCCAAGATCTCCCCAGTCGAAACGAGCAGTACTTC
NA,TRBJ2-1,NA,TRBV20-1,CSASTHPGEEQFF,TGCAGTGCTAGCACTCATCCGGGGGAGGAGCAGTTCTTC
TRBD1,TRBJ2-5,NA,TRBV5-1,CASRLGQGKETQYF,TGCGCCAGCAGATTAGGACAGGGCAAAGAGACCCAGTACTTC
TRBD2,TRBJ2-1,NA,TRBV7-8,CASSLGLGGRQQFF,TGTGCCAGCAGCTTAGGGCTGGGAGGGCGGCAGCAGTTCTTC
NA,TRBJ2-7,NA,TRBV27,CASKVSEGPAPDYEQYF,TGTGCCAGCAAGGTGTCGGAGGGTCCCGCCCCCGACTACGAGCAGTACTTC
NA,TRBJ1-1,few,TRBV4-1,CASSQHRAGMNTEAFF,TGCGCCAGCAGCCAACACAGGGCGGGGATGAACACTGAAGCTTTCTTT
TRBD1,TRBJ2-7,many,TRBV7-3,CASSLTSTGPSYEQYF,TGTGCCAGCAGCTTAACGTCGACAGGGCCTTCCTACGAGCAGTACTTC
TRBD1,TRBJ2-1,NA,TRBV12-3/TRBV12-4,CASTERQGRYNEQFF,TGTGCCAGCACTGAACGACAGGGAAGGTACAATGAGCAGTTCTTC
NA,TRBJ2-5,few,TRBV10-3,CAISEGKGTVQETQYF,TGTGCCATCAGTGAAGGAAAGGGGACGGTCCAAGAGACCCAGTACTTC
NA,TRBJ2-1,few,TRBV25-1,CASSEYDFPAYNEQFF,TGTGCCAGCAGTGAATACGACTTTCCGGCCTACAATGAGCAGTTCTTC
TRBD2,TRBJ2-2,many,TRBV29-1,CSAGTSGVDTGELFF,TGCAGCGCCGGGACTAGCGGGGTTGACACCGGGGAGCTGTTTTTT
NA,TRBJ2-2,few,TRBV10-3,CAIRGGTGELFF,TGTGCCATCAGGGGTGGTACCGGGGAGCTGTTTTTT
NA,TRBJ2-3,few,TRBV7-3,CASSLTGRVTQYF,TGTGCCAGCAGCTTAACTGGAAGAGTCACGCAGTATTTT
TRBD1,TRBJ2-4,NA,TRBV5-1,CASSLGQGAENIQYF,TGCGCCAGCAGCTTGGGGCAGGGGGCGGAAAACATTCAGTACTTC
TRBD2,TRBJ2-5,NA,TRBV5-5,CASSLGLAGAGETQYF,TGTGCCAGCAGCTTGGGACTAGCGGGAGCTGGAGAGACCCAGTACTTC
TRBD2,TRBJ2-7,NA,TRBV28,CASSPGRGTREQYF,TGTGCCAGCAGCCCCGGGAGGGGTACAAGAGAGCAGTACTTC
NA,TRBJ1-2,NA,TRBV4-2,CASSQDGYTF,TGTGCCAGCAGCCAAGATGGCTACACCTTC
NA,TRBJ1-5,NA,TRBV3-1,CASSQSISNQPQHF,TGTGCCAGCAGCCAATCTATTAGCAATCAGCCCCAGCATTTT
NA,TRBJ2-5,NA,TRBV6-2/TRBV6-3,CASLRHPRSEETQYF,TGTGCCAGCCTCAGACACCCCAGGTCTGAGGAGACCCAGTACTTC
NA,TRBJ2-1,few,TRBV11-1,CASSSVNNEQFF,TGTGCCAGCAGCTCTGTAAACAATGAGCAGTTCTTC
NA,TRBJ2-3,NA,TRBV24-1,CATRDEPADTQYF,TGTGCCACCAGGGATGAGCCGGCAGATACGCAGTATTTT
TRBD1,TRBJ2-7,NA,TRBV29-1,CSVAGGTGAYEQYF,TGCAGCGTTGCGGGGGGGACAGGGGCCTACGAGCAGTACTTC
TRBD1,TRBJ2-1,many,TRBV29-1,CSVWTGLYNEQFF,TGCAGCGTATGGACAGGGCTCTACAATGAGCAGTTCTTC
NA,TRBJ2-1,many,TRBV20-1,CSANNNEQFF,TGCAGTGCCAATAACAATGAGCAGTTCTTC
TRBD2,TRBJ2-1,few,TRBV4-1,CASSPLAGHYNEQFF,TGCGCCAGCAGCCCCCTAGCGGGGCACTACAATGAGCAGTTCTTC
TRBD2,TRBJ2-7,NA,TRBV11-2,CASSSWTSRNLHEQYF,TGTGCCAGCAGCTCCTGGACTAGCCGGAACCTCCACGAGCAGTACTTC
NA,TRBJ2-7,many,TRBV7-2,CASTHHQGYEQYF,TGTGCCAGCACCCACCACCAGGGCTACGAGCAGTACTTC
TRBD2,TRBJ2-3,NA,TRBV4-1,CASSQGKWTTSGRDWRTDTQYF,TGCGCCAGCAGCCAAGGAAAGTGGACAACTAGCGGGAGGGATTGGCGCACAGATACGCAGTATTTT
NA,TRBJ2-7,few,TRBV27,CASSSAVSYEQYF,TGTGCCAGCAGTTCAGCCGTCTCCTACGAGCAGTACTTC
TRBD2,TRBJ2-5,NA,TRBV6-2/TRBV6-3,CASSYAWTSGRETQYF,TGTGCCAGCAGTTACGCCTGGACTAGCGGACGGGAGACCCAGTACTTC
NA,TRBJ2-2,many,TRBV12-3/TRBV12-4,CASSLASVSRNTGELFF,TGTGCCAGCAGTTTAGCGTCGGTTTCCCGGAACACCGGGGAGCTGTTTTTT
TRBD2,TRBJ2-5,many,TRBV20-1,CSSEGASGSGETQYF,TGCAGTTCGGAGGGAGCTAGCGGGAGTGGGGAGACCCAGTACTTC
NA,TRBJ2-1,NA,TRBV7-9,CASSSRAPIEQFF,TGTGCCAGCAGCTCCCGAGCGCCGATTGAGCAGTTCTTC
NA,TRBJ2-3,few,TRBV5-1,CASSLSEGGSTDTQYF,TGCGCCAGCAGCCTCTCCGAGGGGGGGAGCACAGATACGCAGTATTTT
NA,TRBJ1-4,few,TRBV20-1,CSATDATNEKLFF,TGCAGTGCTACAGATGCAACTAATGAAAAACTGTTTTTT
TRBD2,TRBJ2-1,few,TRBV20-1,CSASGGYGTSGVSYNEQFF,TGCAGTGCTAGTGGGGGTTACGGGACTAGCGGGGTTTCCTACAATGAGCAGTTCTTC
NA,TRBJ2-5,many,TRBV9,CASSVVGGLQETQYF,TGTGCCAGCAGCGTAGTTGGGGGCTTACAAGAGACCCAGTACTTC
NA,TRBJ2-7,NA,TRBV6-5,CASSTDRQNYEQYF,TGTGCCAGCAGTACCGACAGGCAGAACTACGAGCAGTACTTC
NA,TRBJ2-7,NA,TRBV12-3/TRBV12-4,CASSRIQGEQYF,TGTGCCAGCAGTCGTATACAGGGAGAGCAGTACTTC
NA,TRBJ2-7,NA,TRBV28,CASSPLEGASYEQYF,TGTGCCAGCAGTCCACTAGAAGGGGCTTCTTACGAGCAGTACTTC
NA,TRBJ2-5,NA,TRBV5-1,CASSFSPTSPETQYF,TGCGCCAGCAGCTTCTCCCCGACTAGTCCCGAGACCCAGTACTTC
NA,TRBJ2-2,few,TRBV5-1,CASSLAARVNTGELFF,TGCGCCAGCAGCTTGGCCGCCAGGGTTAATACCGGGGAGCTGTTTTTT
TRBD2,TRBJ2-7,NA,TRBV3-1,CASSQGTSSRYEQYF,TGTGCCAGCAGCCAAGGGACTAGCTCTCGATACGAGCAGTACTTC
TRBD2,TRBJ2-5,NA,TRBV20-1,CSGNRGGETQYF,TGCAGTGGTAACCGGGGAGGGGAGACCCAGTACTTC
NA,TRBJ2-3,NA,TRBV24-1,CATSEGRGPNTQYF,TGTGCCACCAGTGAGGGGCGCGGGCCCAATACGCAGTATTTT
NA,TRBJ1-1,few,TRBV10-3,CAISLGRILNTEAFF,TGTGCCATCAGTCTGGGGCGGATATTGAACACTGAAGCTTTCTTT
TRBD2,TRBJ2-1,NA,TRBV12-3/TRBV12-4,CASSLLRLAGQFF,TGTGCCAGCAGTTTGTTAAGGCTAGCGGGTCAGTTCTTC